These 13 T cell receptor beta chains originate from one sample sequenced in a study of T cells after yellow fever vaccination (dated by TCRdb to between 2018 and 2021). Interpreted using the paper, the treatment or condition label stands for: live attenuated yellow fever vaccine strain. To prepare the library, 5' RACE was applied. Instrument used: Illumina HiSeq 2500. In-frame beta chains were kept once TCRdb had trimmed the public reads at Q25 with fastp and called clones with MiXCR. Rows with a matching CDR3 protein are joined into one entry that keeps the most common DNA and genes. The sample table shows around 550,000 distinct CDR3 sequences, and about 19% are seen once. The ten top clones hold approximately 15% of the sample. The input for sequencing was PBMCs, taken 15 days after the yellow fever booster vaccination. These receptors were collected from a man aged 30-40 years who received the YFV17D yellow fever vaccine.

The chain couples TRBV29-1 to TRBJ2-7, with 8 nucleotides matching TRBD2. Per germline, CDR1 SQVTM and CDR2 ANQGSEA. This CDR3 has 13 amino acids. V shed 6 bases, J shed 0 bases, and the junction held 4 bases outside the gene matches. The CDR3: CSVGGGHSYEQYF. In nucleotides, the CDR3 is TGCAGCGTCGGGGGGGGGCACTCCTACGAGCAGTACTTC.

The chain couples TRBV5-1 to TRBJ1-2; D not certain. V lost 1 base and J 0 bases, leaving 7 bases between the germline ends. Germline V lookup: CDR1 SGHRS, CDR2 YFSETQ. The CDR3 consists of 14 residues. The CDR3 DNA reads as TGCGCCAGCAGCTTGAACACTGCTAACTATGGCTACACCTTC. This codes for CASSLNTANYGYTF.

Here the CDR3 reads CASRRTGTPISGEQYF. Here the CDR3 DNA reads TGTGCCAGCAGGAGAACCGGGACTCCAATTTCAGGCGAGCAGTACTTC. This rearrangement joins TRBV6-1 to TRBJ2-7; maybe TRBD2 (6 bases). Trimming removed 6 bases at V and 6 bases at J, with 24 bases between. Germline CDR1 and CDR2: MNHNS and SASEGT. The CDR3 totals 16 residues.

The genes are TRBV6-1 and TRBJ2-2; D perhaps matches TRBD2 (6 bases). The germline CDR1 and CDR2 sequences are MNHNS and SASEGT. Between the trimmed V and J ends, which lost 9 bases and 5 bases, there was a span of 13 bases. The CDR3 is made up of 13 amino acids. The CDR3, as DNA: TGTGCCAGTGTGGCTAGCGTGACCGGGGAGCTGTTTTTT. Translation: CASVASVTGELFF.

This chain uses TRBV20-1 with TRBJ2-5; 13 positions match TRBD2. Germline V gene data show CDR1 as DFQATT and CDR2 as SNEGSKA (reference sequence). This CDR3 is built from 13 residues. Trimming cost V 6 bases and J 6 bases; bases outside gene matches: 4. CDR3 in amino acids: CSAWTSGRKTQYF. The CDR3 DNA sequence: TGCAGTGCGTGGACTAGCGGGAGAAAGACCCAGTACTTC.

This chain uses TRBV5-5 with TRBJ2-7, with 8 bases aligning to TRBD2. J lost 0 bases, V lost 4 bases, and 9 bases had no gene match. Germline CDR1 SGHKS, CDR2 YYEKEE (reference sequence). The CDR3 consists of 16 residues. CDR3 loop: CASSIAGGGTSYEQYF. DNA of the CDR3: TGTGCCAGCAGCATAGCGGGCGGGGGGACCTCCTACGAGCAGTACTTC. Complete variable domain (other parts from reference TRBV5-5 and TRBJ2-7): DAGVTQSPTHLIKTRGQQVTLRCSPISGHKSVSWYQQVLGQGPQFIFQYYEKEERGRGNFPDRFSARQFPNYSSELNVNALLLGDSALYLCASSIAGGGTSYEQYFGPGTRLTVT.

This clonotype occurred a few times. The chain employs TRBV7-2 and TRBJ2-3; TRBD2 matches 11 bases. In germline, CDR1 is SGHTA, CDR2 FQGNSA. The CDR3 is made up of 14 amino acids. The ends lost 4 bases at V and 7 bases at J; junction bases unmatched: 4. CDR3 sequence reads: CASSSGTSGNTQYF. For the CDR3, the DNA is TGTGCCAGCAGCTCCGGGACTAGCGGTAATACGCAGTATTTT.

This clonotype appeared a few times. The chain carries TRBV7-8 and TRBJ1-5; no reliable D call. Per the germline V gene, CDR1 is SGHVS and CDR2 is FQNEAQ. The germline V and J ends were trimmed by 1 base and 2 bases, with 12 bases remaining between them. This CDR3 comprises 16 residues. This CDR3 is CASSLVRGLRNQPQHF. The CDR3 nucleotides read TGTGCCAGCAGCTTAGTTCGGGGTTTGCGCAATCAGCCCCAGCATTTT.

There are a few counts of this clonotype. The CDR3 bases are TGTGCCAGCAGTTATGTCAGGGGGAACACTGAAGCTTTCTTT. Translation gives CASSYVRGNTEAFF. The V call is TRBV6-5, the J call TRBJ1-1, with a tentative D call TRBD1 (6 bases). This CDR3 region has 14 residues. V lost 3 bases and J lost 1, with 9 bases in between. Looked up from germline, CDR1 is MNHEY and CDR2 is SVGAGI.

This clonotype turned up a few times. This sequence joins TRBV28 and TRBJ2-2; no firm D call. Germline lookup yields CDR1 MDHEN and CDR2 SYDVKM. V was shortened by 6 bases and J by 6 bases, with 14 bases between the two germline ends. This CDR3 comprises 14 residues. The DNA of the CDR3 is TGTGCCAGCAGCCCTCAAAATCTCGCCGGGGAGCTGTTTTTT. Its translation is CASSPQNLAGELFF.

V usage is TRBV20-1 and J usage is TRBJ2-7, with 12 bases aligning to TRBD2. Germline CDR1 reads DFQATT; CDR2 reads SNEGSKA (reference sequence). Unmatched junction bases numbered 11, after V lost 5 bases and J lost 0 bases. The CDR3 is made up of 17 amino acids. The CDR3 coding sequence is TGCAGTGCTCAACCGGGACTAGCGGGCATGAGCTCCTACGAGCAGTACTTC. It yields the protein CSAQPGLAGMSSYEQYF.

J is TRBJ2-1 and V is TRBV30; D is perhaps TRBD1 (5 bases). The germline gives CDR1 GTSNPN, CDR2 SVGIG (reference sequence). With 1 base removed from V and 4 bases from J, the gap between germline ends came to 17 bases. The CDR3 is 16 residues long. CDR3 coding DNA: TGTGCCTGGAGTGGGTGGGCCTCTAGGGGATACAATGAGCAGTTCTTC. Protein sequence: CAWSGWASRGYNEQFF.

This CDR3 is CATSRVWADYEQYF. CDR3 DNA: TGTGCCACCAGCAGGGTTTGGGCAGACTACGAGCAGTACTTC. This chain connects TRBV15 to TRBJ2-7; D not certain. Trimming cost V 3 bases and J 3 bases, with 12 bases left between them. The CDR3 covers 14 residues. From germline, CDR1 is LNHNV and CDR2 YYDKDF (reference sequence).